These 6 T cell receptor beta chains originate from one sample sequenced in a study of yellow fever vaccine responses in identical twins. TCRdb called the RT-PCR reads again in MiXCR, with one record for every CDR3 protein. The table records around 16,000 distinct CDR3 sequences, around 84% of them present only once. Material: T cells from blood (PBMCs), unsorted or a sorted subset (not recorded which), obtained before or after yellow fever vaccination (not recorded which). The origin of the receptors is a woman younger than 30 who received the yellow fever vaccine.

The gene calls are TRBV2 and TRBJ2-5; tentative D call: TRBD1 (6 bases). The V end lost 10 bases, the J end lost 2 bases, and 23 bases lay between the germline ends. The CDR3 extends over 16 amino acids. Germline CDR1 SNHLY, CDR2 FYNNEI. The CDR3 loop is CATRRRPGHTQETQYF. The DNA for the CDR3 is TGTGCCACCAGGAGACGGCCGGGACACACTCAAGAGACCCAGTACTTC.

The chain employs TRBV7-6 and TRBJ2-5, with 9 positions matching TRBD2. The V segment lost 4 bases and the J segment 5 bases; nucleotides outside the gene matches: 8. Looked up from germline, CDR1 is SGHVS and CDR2 is FNYEAQ. CDR3 size: 15 residues. Here the CDR3 reads CASSSLAGTSETQYF. CDR3 nucleotide sequence: TGTGCCAGCAGCTCCCTAGCGGGAACATCGGAGACCCAGTACTTC.

The chain uses TRBV11-3 and TRBJ1-4; 8 bases fit TRBD1. CDR3 length: 14 amino acids. V lost 5 bases to trimming and J lost 7 bases; unmatched junction nucleotides: 6. CDR1 SGHNT and CDR2 YENEEA come from the germline V gene. The DNA of the CDR3 is TGTGCCAGCAGCCAGGACAGGGCTAGTGAAAAACTGTTTTTT. Protein product: CASSQDRASEKLFF.

This clonotype was observed a handful of times. The chain links TRBV10-3 to TRBJ1-1, with 7 bases fitting TRBD1. Germline lookup yields CDR1 ENHRY and CDR2 SYGVKD. The CDR3 is 16 residues long. J gave up 0 bases and V 2 bases, and 6 bases lay outside the gene matches. The CDR3 DNA is TGTGCCATCAGTGAGAACAGGGGCAACGTGAACACTGAAGCTTTCTTT. It translates to CAISENRGNVNTEAFF.

CDR3 bases: TGTGCCAGCAGTTCGGGGGGGTTCTACAATGAGCAGTTCTTC. Translating it yields CASSSGGFYNEQFF. This chain uses TRBV9 with TRBJ2-1; 8 bases are a match to TRBD2. Per germline, CDR1 SGDLS and CDR2 YYNGEE. V shed 5 bases, J shed 3 bases, and the junction held 4 bases outside the gene matches. The CDR3 has 14 residues. Combining the CDR3 with reference TRBV9 and TRBJ2-1 gives the whole variable domain DSGVTQTPKHLITATGQRVTLRCSPRSGDLSVYWYQQSLDQGLQFLIQYYNGEERAKGNILERFSAQQFPDLHSELNLSSLELGDSALYFCASSSGGFYNEQFFGPGTRLTVL.

The genes are TRBV15 and TRBJ2-5; D is undetermined. In germline, CDR1 is LNHNV, CDR2 YYDKDF (reference sequence). The CDR3 loop spans 13 amino acids. Trimming removed 4 bases from V and 4 bases from J, with 10 bases in between. In DNA form, the CDR3 reads TGTGCCACCAGCAACATGGTAGCAGAGACCCAGTACTTC. As protein: CATSNMVAETQYF.